The clone carrying this T cell receptor beta chain showed up just a few times. The PCR ran on 60 Vbeta and 13 Jbeta primers. Libraries were prepared by immunoSEQ multiplex PCR; TCRdb keeps only in-frame clonotypes and omits some of them. The sample lists roughly 160,000 clones, roughly 78% occurring once. Each donor's status was that of a healthy bone marrow donor. The source of the sample is a study of cytomegalovirus exposure and HLA in healthy donors. Trimming took 6 bases from V and 8 from J, leaving 17 bases between them. The germline CDR1 and CDR2 sequences are SGHVS and FQNEAQ. The CDR3 consists of 14 residues.

The sample taken for sequencing was PBMCs. The rearrangement joins TRBV7-8 to TRBJ2-1, with D unresolved. This clonotype was obtained from a man aged 35 to 55 in good health and CMV-seronegative. The CDR3 region is CASSYPFGSHEQFF. The CDR3 DNA sequence: TGTGCCAGCAGTTACCCGTTCGGTAGCCATGAGCAGTTCTTC.